The 27 T cell receptor beta chains listed next were all sequenced from one sample in a study of shared clonotypes between healthy human individuals. Here immunoSEQ multiplex PCR was the method, and the copy in TCRdb shows in-frame clones only, minus some. The sample lists millions of clones, over 90% occurring once. The sequencing input was naive CD4+ T cells from PBMCs. Subset denoted: CD45RA+ positively selected. The source is a man aged 18 to 30 in good health. Some clones in this sample may be carry-over from other donors' samples.

With respect to this clone: The same CDR3 arises from other DNA sequences in this sample as well. The J gene is TRBJ1-1, the V gene TRBV7-3; D gene unclear. This CDR3 has 14 residues. Trimming removed 5 bases at V and 2 bases at J, with 12 bases between. CDR1 and CDR2 (germline): SGHTA, FQGTGA. The CDR3 sequence: CASSPRGSNTEAFF. CDR3 in DNA: TGTGCCAGCAGCCCCCGCGGATCTAACACTGAAGCTTTCTTT.

The gene calls are TRBV15 and TRBJ2-3; TRBD2 matches 9 bases. J gave up 4 bases and V 0 bases, and 8 bases lay outside the gene matches. The CDR3 extends over 17 amino acids. Germline V lookup: CDR1 LNHNV, CDR2 YYDKDF (reference sequence). This CDR3 is CATSRDKGTSYADTQYF. In DNA form, the CDR3 reads TGTGCCACCAGCAGAGATAAGGGGACTAGCTATGCAGATACGCAGTATTTT.

Note on this clone: The identical CDR3 is also encoded by other nucleotide sequences in the sample. V usage is TRBV7-2 and J usage is TRBJ1-3, with D unclear. The germline gives CDR1 SGHTA, CDR2 FQGNSA. V was shortened by 1 base and J by 1 base, with 5 bases between the two germline ends. The CDR3 contains 14 residues. CDR3 in DNA: TGTGCCAGCAGCTTAGGGGGATCTGGAAACACCATATATTTT. It yields the protein CASSLGGSGNTIYF.

V is TRBV7-9 and J is TRBJ2-5; possibly TRBD1 for D (6 bases). V shed 1 base and J shed 7 bases, with 10 bases lying between them. This CDR3 region has 13 residues. Germline CDR1 and CDR2: SEHNR and FQNEAQ (reference sequence). CDR3 protein: CASSLVTGGTQYF. CDR3 in DNA: TGTGCCAGCAGCTTAGTGACAGGTGGGACCCAGTACTTC. Complete variable domain (other parts from reference TRBV7-9 and TRBJ2-5): DTGVSQNPRHKITKRGQNVTFRCDPISEHNRLYWYRQTLGQGPEFLTYFQNEAQLEKSRLLSDRFSAERPKGSFSTLEIQRTEQGDSAMYLCASSLVTGGTQYFGPGTRLLVL.

The chain carries TRBV28 and TRBJ1-5, with D maybe TRBD1 (6 bases). The germline gives CDR1 MDHEN, CDR2 SYDVKM. The ends were cut back, 2 bases at V and 5 bases at J, with 10 bases in the middle. The CDR3 spans 14 residues. DNA for the CDR3: TGTGCCAGCAGTTTACGGGACATAGATCAGCCCCAGCATTTT. This sequence encodes CASSLRDIDQPQHF.

V usage is TRBV19 and J usage is TRBJ2-3; TRBD1 or TRBD2 may be the D gene (5 bases each). Germline assignment: CDR1 LNHDA and CDR2 SQIVND (reference sequence). Trimming cost V 5 bases and J 8 bases, with 14 bases left between them. The CDR3 totals 13 residues. The DNA of the CDR3 is TGTGCCAGTAGTGTCATTGGGGGTGGTACGCAGTATTTT. Its protein is CASSVIGGGTQYF.

The gene calls are TRBV30 and TRBJ1-2, with a weak D call TRBD1 (5 bases). The germline gives CDR1 GTSNPN, CDR2 SVGIG (reference sequence). The CDR3 covers 15 residues. V was trimmed by 4 bases and J by 4 bases, leaving 19 bases between them. In DNA form, the CDR3 reads TGTGCCTGGACCCCCTGGGGCGGTCCTACCTATGGCTACACCTTC. Translation gives CAWTPWGGPTYGYTF.

Points on this clone: At the DNA level, this CDR3 is encoded by other sequences in the same sample as well. The chain employs TRBV28 and TRBJ1-5; D call uncertain. The CDR3 has 15 amino acids. Trimming left V 2 bases short and J 3 bases short, with 11 bases between. Germline V lookup: CDR1 MDHEN, CDR2 SYDVKM. This CDR3 reads CASSLSGRDNQPQHF. The DNA for the CDR3 is TGTGCCAGCAGTTTAAGTGGGCGGGACAATCAGCCCCAGCATTTT.

This chain's CDR3 is CSVGSRYEQYF. CDR3 in DNA: TGCAGCGTTGGTAGCCGCTACGAGCAGTACTTC. The chain carries TRBV29-1 and TRBJ2-7, with unresolved D. CDR1 SQVTM and CDR2 ANQGSEA come from the germline V gene. Trimming shortened V by 4 bases and J by 3 bases, and 7 bases separated the two germline ends. This CDR3 has 11 amino acids.

The chain joins TRBV27 to TRBJ1-4; 8 bases agree with TRBD1. There are 17 residues in the CDR3. Germline trimming cut 6 bases from V and 10 bases from J; bases unmatched to any gene: 19. Per germline, CDR1 MNHEY and CDR2 SMNVEV (reference sequence). CDR3 bases: TGTGCCAGCAGCCCGGACAGGGCCTACCCTCTTCTACGAAAACTGTTTTTT. Its translation: CASSPDRAYPLLRKLFF. Combining the CDR3 with reference TRBV27 and TRBJ1-4 gives the whole variable domain EAQVTQNPRYLITVTGKKLTVTCSQNMNHEYMSWYRQDPGLGLRQIYYSMNVEVTDKGDVPEGYKVSRKEKRNFPLILESPSPNQTSLYFCASSPDRAYPLLRKLFFGSGTQLSVL.

The chain couples TRBV5-4 to TRBJ2-3, with D possibly TRBD2 on 6 matching bases. Trimming took 1 base from V and 4 from J, leaving 13 bases between them. The CDR3 length is 15 residues. Per the germline V gene, CDR1 is SGHNT and CDR2 is YYREEE (reference sequence). Here the CDR3 DNA reads TGTGCCAGCAGCTTGCAGGGTTCGGGGGCAGATACGCAGTATTTT. Translated, it gives CASSLQGSGADTQYF.

The chain carries TRBV28 and TRBJ2-3; maybe TRBD2 (6 bases). CDR3 size: 15 residues. CDR1 MDHEN and CDR2 SYDVKM come from the germline V gene. Trimming cost V 2 bases and J 0 bases, with 9 bases left between them. CDR3 nucleotides: TGTGCCAGCAGTTTAGGCGGGATGAGCACAGATACGCAGTATTTT. Its translation: CASSLGGMSTDTQYF.

The chain has TRBV30 and TRBJ2-7; D is undetermined. The CDR3 is 12 residues long. Germline-derived CDR1 and CDR2 are GTSNPN and SVGIG (reference sequence). Trimming shortened V by 5 bases and J by 0 bases, and 8 bases separated the two germline ends. The CDR3 protein is CAWGPNSYEQYF. CDR3 DNA sequence: TGTGCCTGGGGCCCCAACTCCTACGAGCAGTACTTC.

A single count supports this clone. J is TRBJ1-5 and V is TRBV7-8, with 7 bases lining up with TRBD1. The junction had 9 bases not matched to a gene; V was cut back by 5 bases and J by 5 bases. Germline CDR1 is SGHVS and CDR2 is FQNEAQ. CDR3 length equals 15 residues. The CDR3 coding sequence is TGTGCCAGCAGCCCAGGGACAGCCTTCGATCAGCCCCAGCATTTT. Translated, it gives CASSPGTAFDQPQHF.

This sequence joins TRBV7-2 and TRBJ1-1; 7 bases are a match to TRBD1. V gave up 0 bases and J gave up 9 bases; unmatched junction bases: 7. The V gene's germline CDR1 is SGHTA and CDR2 FQGNSA. This CDR3 is built from 14 residues. In nucleotides, the CDR3 is TGTGCCAGCAGCTTAGCAGGGGGCCCGACAAAAGCTTTCTTT. This gives the protein CASSLAGGPTKAFF.

The V gene is TRBV19, the J gene TRBJ1-1, with D unclear. There are 14 residues in the CDR3. Germline CDR1 LNHDA, CDR2 SQIVND (reference sequence). V was shortened by 5 bases and J by 6 bases, with 16 bases between the two germline ends. The chain's CDR3 is CASSAPGRRPEAFF. For the CDR3, the DNA is TGTGCCAGTAGTGCGCCGGGCCGGAGGCCTGAAGCTTTCTTT.

Comment on this clone: One junction end does not reproduce the germline sequence, and a read error may be involved. The CDR3 nucleotides are TGCGCCAGCAGCTTGGGGACTACAGGGAACAGTGAAGCTTTCTTT. It encodes CASSLGTTGNSEAFF. V and J are TRBV5-1 and TRBJ1-1; perhaps TRBD1 as D (6 bases). CDR3 length: 15 amino acids. Looked up from germline, CDR1 is SGHRS and CDR2 is YFSETQ.

Notes on this clone: The sample carries other DNA sequences with the same CDR3. The chain uses TRBV28 and TRBJ2-7, with D perhaps assigned TRBD1 or TRBD2 (5 bases each). The V gene lost 4 bases and the J gene lost 3 bases, with 7 bases spanning the gap. Germline values: CDR1 MDHEN, CDR2 SYDVKM. The CDR3 loop spans 12 amino acids. The CDR3 protein is CASSSGGYEQYF. The CDR3 region has the DNA TGTGCCAGCAGTTCTGGGGGCTACGAGCAGTACTTC.

V usage is TRBV28 and J usage is TRBJ1-4, with TRBD1 matching 8 bases. The CDR3 contains 19 residues. Losses at the gene ends were 6 bases for V and 0 bases for J; bases not matched to a gene: 15. The V gene's germline CDR1 is MDHEN and CDR2 SYDVKM. The CDR3 protein is CASSGSGQGQGTTNEKLFF. The CDR3 DNA sequence: TGTGCCAGCAGCGGATCAGGACAGGGTCAAGGAACAACTAATGAAAAACTGTTTTTT.

Details on this clone: The sample contains more than one DNA sequence encoding this CDR3. The chain carries TRBV5-1 and TRBJ1-1; D is perhaps TRBD1 (5 bases). V lost 0 bases and J lost 2, with 8 bases in between. Germline V gene lookup returns CDR1 SGHRS and CDR2 YFSETQ. CDR3 length: 14 residues. The CDR3 nucleotides read TGCGCCAGCAGCTTGGAAAGGGGTAACACTGAAGCTTTCTTT. This codes for CASSLERGNTEAFF.

The V and J genes are TRBV28 and TRBJ2-7; 9 bases map to TRBD2. The CDR3 has 15 amino acids. Germline CDR1 reads MDHEN; CDR2 reads SYDVKM. After removal of 2 bases from V and 4 bases from J, the junction contained 6 bases not matched to a gene. The CDR3 region is CASSLSGGPVYEQYF. The CDR3 nucleotides are TGTGCCAGCAGTTTAAGCGGGGGGCCCGTATACGAGCAGTACTTC.

This chain connects TRBV9 to TRBJ2-3; D call uncertain. V was trimmed by 3 bases and J by 4 bases, leaving 6 bases between them. The V gene's germline CDR1 is SGDLS and CDR2 YYNGEE. CDR3 length: 12 residues. The CDR3 nucleotides read TGTGCCAGCAGCGAGCTTGCAGATACGCAGTATTTT. Residues: CASSELADTQYF.

The gene calls are TRBV25-1 and TRBJ1-4, with D tentatively TRBD1 (5 bases). V was shortened by 6 bases and J by 3 bases, with 11 bases between the two germline ends. This CDR3 is built from 14 residues. Germline values: CDR1 MGHDK, CDR2 SYGVNS. The CDR3 DNA follows: TGTGCCAGCAGCAGGGCCGGGTCTAATGAAAAACTGTTTTTT. It yields the protein CASSRAGSNEKLFF.

The chain has TRBV18 and TRBJ2-1; TRBD1 or TRBD2 may be the D gene (5 bases each). Germline V gene sequence: CDR1 KGHSH, CDR2 LQKENI. Trimming removed 3 bases from V and 4 bases from J, with 19 bases in between. CDR3 length equals 17 residues. The CDR3 DNA sequence: TGTGCCAGCTCACCTTTCACGAGTGGGGGATTTTACAATGAGCAGTTCTTC. Translating it yields CASSPFTSGGFYNEQFF.

The chain recombines TRBV30 with TRBJ2-3; TRBD1 matches 7 bases. The V and J ends lost 5 bases and 2 bases, in that order; junction bases with no gene match: 4. The CDR3 is 13 residues long. The germline CDR1 and CDR2 sequences are GTSNPN and SVGIG (reference sequence). The CDR3 nucleotides are TGTGCCTGGGAAACAGGGGTCACAGATACGCAGTATTTT. It codes for CAWETGVTDTQYF.

This chain uses TRBV21-1 with TRBJ1-1. TRBV21-1 is reported as a pseudogene. This CDR3 contains 13 residues. CDR3 bases: TGTGCCAGCAGCAAAATACTCTGGGCTGAAGCTTTCTTT. Translating gives CASSKILWAEAFF.

The rearrangement links TRBV19 to TRBJ1-1; no firm D call. The CDR3 consists of 15 residues. V lost 3 bases, J lost 1 base, and 12 bases lay in between. Germline loops: CDR1 LNHDA, CDR2 SQIVND (reference sequence). CDR3 sequence reads: CASSIPGSGNTEAFF. CDR3 nucleotide sequence: TGTGCCAGTAGTATTCCGGGCTCGGGGAACACTGAAGCTTTCTTT.